The rows below give T cell receptor beta chains drawn from one sample of a study of immune cell composition in non-small cell lung cancer. Libraries were prepared by immunoSEQ multiplex PCR; TCRdb keeps only in-frame clonotypes and omits some of them. The sample has about 4,900 clones, roughly 80% seen once. Source material: lung tumor tissue. These receptors all come from a human donor with non-small cell lung cancer. Both conserved end residues are part of each CDR3. The order of the fields is V gene, J gene, D gene, clone size, CDR3 protein, CDR3 DNA. A D gene is named only where the DNA matches it firmly. A clone size is listed for some rows: how often the clone was seen (once, few, many), or a class if it is expanded.

TRBV6-1	TRBJ2-7	TRBD1	once	CASTADRGIYEQYF	TGTGCCAGCACCGCCGACAGGGGTATTTACGAGCAGTACTTC
TRBV28	TRBJ1-2	TRBD1	NA	CASNDQQGGDTF	TGTGCCAGCAATGACCAACAGGGGGGGGACACCTTC
TRBV7-8	TRBJ2-5	TRBD2	once	CASSPPGRDGETQYF	TGTGCCAGCAGCCCCCCGGGGAGGGACGGGGAGACCCAGTACTTC
TRBV27	TRBJ2-7	TRBD2	NA	CASSLGRSTSDYEQYF	TGTGCCAGCAGTTTAGGAAGATCGACTAGCGACTACGAGCAGTACTTC
TRBV15	TRBJ1-1	NA	NA	CATSRGANTEAFF	TGTGCCACCAGCAGAGGGGCGAACACTGAAGCTTTCTTT
TRBV6-4	TRBJ1-2	NA	NA	CASSDSGRDGGNYGYTF	TGTGCCAGCAGTGACTCGGGGAGGGACGGGGGCAACTATGGCTACACCTTC
TRBV30	TRBJ2-7	NA	NA	CAWSVGGAMVWEQYF	TGTGCCTGGAGTGTGGGGGGAGCGATGGTGTGGGAGCAGTACTTC
TRBV19	TRBJ2-7	NA	few	CASSWQGSAYEQYF	TGTGCCAGTAGTTGGCAGGGATCGGCCTACGAGCAGTACTTC
TRBV5-1	TRBJ2-3	TRBD2	NA	CASSLRERGESDTQYF	TGCGCCAGCAGCCTAAGGGAGCGGGGGGAGTCAGATACGCAGTATTTT
TRBV21-1	TRBJ2-3	NA	NA	CASSKDAVGGGRTDTQYF	TGTGCCAGCAGCAAAGATGCAGTTGGCGGGGGCCGCACAGATACGCAGTATTTT
TRBV25-1	TRBJ2-2	TRBD2	NA	CASSEVGGGAHTGELFF	TGTGCCAGCAGTGAGGTGGGCGGGGGGGCTCACACCGGGGAGCTGTTTTTT
TRBV5-4	TRBJ1-2	NA	NA	CASSPRTSPVGYTF	TGTGCCAGCAGCCCCCGGACTTCACCAGTTGGCTACACCTTC
TRBV4-1	TRBJ2-7	NA	NA	CASSQERQGTEQYF	TGCGCCAGCAGCCAAGAACGCCAGGGTACCGAGCAGTACTTC
TRBV14	TRBJ2-7	TRBD1	few	CASSRDRGYEQYF	TGTGCCAGCAGCCGGGACAGGGGCTACGAGCAGTACTTC
TRBV10-3	TRBJ2-3	TRBD1	NA	CATGQGDGDTQYF	TGTGCCACCGGTCAGGGGGACGGTGATACGCAGTATTTT
TRBV4-2	TRBJ1-2	NA	NA	CASSQSGGQSSYGYTF	TGTGCCAGCAGCCAGAGCGGTGGGCAGTCCAGCTATGGCTACACCTTC
TRBV27	TRBJ1-1	NA	NA	CASSFNGGDIQAFF	TGTGCCAGCAGTTTCAACGGGGGGGATATTCAAGCTTTCTTT
TRBV5-1	TRBJ2-7	TRBD2	NA	CASSLAGGRSYEQYF	TGCGCCAGCAGCTTGGCGGGGGGGAGGTCCTACGAGCAGTACTTC
TRBV9	TRBJ1-1	NA	few	CASSVAGNTEAFF	TGTGCCAGCAGCGTAGCGGGGAACACTGAAGCTTTCTTT
TRBV6-1	TRBJ1-2	NA	NA	CASSEQGSLYGYTF	TGTGCCAGCAGTGAACAGGGCTCGCTCTATGGCTACACCTTC
TRBV5-4	TRBJ2-6	TRBD1	NA	CASSLDRGAGANVLTF	TGTGCCAGCAGCTTGGACAGGGGGGCTGGGGCCAACGTCCTGACTTTC
TRBV7-2	TRBJ2-1	TRBD2	NA	CASSLSGGAYEQFF	TGTGCCAGCAGCTTAAGCGGGGGGGCTTATGAGCAGTTCTTC
TRBV11-2	TRBJ1-1	NA	NA	CASSLGVNTEAFF	TGTGCCAGCAGCTTAGGAGTTAACACTGAAGCTTTCTTT
TRBV10-3	TRBJ2-7	TRBD1	NA	CAISESVGQALYEQYF	TGTGCCATCAGTGAGTCGGTTGGACAGGCCCTCTACGAGCAGTACTTC
TRBV6-6	TRBJ1-4	NA	NA	CASSSGNEKLFF	TGTGCCAGCAGTTCAGGGAATGAAAAACTGTTTTTT
TRBV7-9	TRBJ1-4	TRBD1	once	CASSRGQGLEATNEKLFF	TGTGCCAGCAGCCGGGGACAGGGGTTAGAGGCAACTAATGAAAAACTGTTTTTT
TRBV4-2	TRBJ2-2	NA	NA	CASSPGQYTGELFF	TGTGCCAGCAGCCCCGGACAGTACACCGGGGAGCTGTTTTTT
TRBV5-6	TRBJ2-1	NA	NA	CASSFGALAYNEQFF	TGTGCCAGCAGCTTTGGAGCACTAGCTTACAATGAGCAGTTCTTC